The clone carrying this TCR beta chain came up a few times. Its antigen is not identified. These data originate in a study of early T cells in non-severe SARS-CoV-2 infection. Overall study results and limits: Anti-spike CD8 specificities were favored by VDJdb matching, whose results missed private and CD4 specificities.

Each single cDNA molecule received a unique molecular identifier. TCRdb processed the 5' RACE reads anew with MiXCR; each CDR3 protein has one entry. The sample contains roughly 75,000 distinct CDR3 sequences, roughly 9.6% of which appear only once. After removal of 1 base from V and 3 bases from J, the junction contained 14 bases not matched to a gene. This CDR3 contains 19 residues. Germline-derived CDR1 and CDR2 are SGDLS and YYNGEE. The chain couples TRBV9 to TRBJ2-3; 10 bases line up with TRBD2. Source material: whole blood. The TCR sequence derives from an adult who was a healthcare worker with PCR-confirmed SARS-CoV-2 infection or an uninfected control (not recorded which). The CDR3 coding sequence is TGTGCCAGCAGCGTATCCAGCGGGAGGGCAAACCTGCGAACAGATACGCAGTATTTT. This translates into CASSVSSGRANLRTDTQYF.